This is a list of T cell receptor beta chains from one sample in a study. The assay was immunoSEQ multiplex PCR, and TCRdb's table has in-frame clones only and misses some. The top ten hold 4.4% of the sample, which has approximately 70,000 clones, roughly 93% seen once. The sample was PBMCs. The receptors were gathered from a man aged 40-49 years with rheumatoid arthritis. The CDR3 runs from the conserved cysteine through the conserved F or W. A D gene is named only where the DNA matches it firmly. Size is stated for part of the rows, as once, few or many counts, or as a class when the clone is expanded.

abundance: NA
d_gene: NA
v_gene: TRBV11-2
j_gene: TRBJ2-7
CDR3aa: CASSLELSSVHEQYF
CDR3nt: TGTGCCAGCAGCTTAGAACTGTCTAGCGTCCACGAGCAGTACTTC

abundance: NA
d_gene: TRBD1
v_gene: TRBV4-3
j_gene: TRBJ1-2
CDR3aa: CASSRDREGYTF
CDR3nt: TGCGCCAGCAGCCGAGACAGGGAGGGCTACACCTTC

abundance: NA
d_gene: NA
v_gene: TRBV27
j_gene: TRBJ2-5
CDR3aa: CASSSWAGKQETQYF
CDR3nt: TGTGCCAGCAGTAGCTGGGCAGGGAAACAAGAGACCCAGTACTTC

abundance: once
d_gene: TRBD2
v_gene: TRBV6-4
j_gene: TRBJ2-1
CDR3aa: CASSDPGLAPEQFF
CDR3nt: TGTGCCAGCAGTGACCCTGGACTAGCCCCTGAGCAGTTCTTC

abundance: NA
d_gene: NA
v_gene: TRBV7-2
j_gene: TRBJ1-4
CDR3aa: CASSLAGGANEKLFF
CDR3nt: TGTGCCAGCAGCTTAGCAGGGGGAGCTAATGAAAAACTGTTTTTT

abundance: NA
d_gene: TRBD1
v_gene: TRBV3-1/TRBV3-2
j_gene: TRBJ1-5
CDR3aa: CASSLSGTVDQPQHF
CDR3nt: TGTGCCAGCAGCCTTTCCGGGACAGTCGATCAGCCCCAGCATTTT

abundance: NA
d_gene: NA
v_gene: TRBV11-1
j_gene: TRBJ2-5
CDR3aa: CASSSTRMETQYF
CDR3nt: TGTGCCAGCAGTTCGACTAGGATGGAGACCCAGTACTTC

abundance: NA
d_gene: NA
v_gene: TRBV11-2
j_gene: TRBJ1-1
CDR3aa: CASSFGENTEAFF
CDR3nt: TGTGCCAGCAGCTTCGGGGAGAACACTGAAGCTTTCTTT

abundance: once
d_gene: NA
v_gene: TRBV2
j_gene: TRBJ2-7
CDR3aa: CASSEGGISYEQYF
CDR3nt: TGTGCCAGCAGTGAAGGCGGAATCTCCTACGAGCAGTACTTC

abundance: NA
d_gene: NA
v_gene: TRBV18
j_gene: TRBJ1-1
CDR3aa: CASSPLPRTEAFF
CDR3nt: TGTGCCAGCTCGCCCTTGCCGCGCACTGAAGCTTTCTTT

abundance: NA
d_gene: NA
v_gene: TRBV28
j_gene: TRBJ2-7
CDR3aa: CASRPDGTPSYEQYF
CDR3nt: TGTGCCAGCAGGCCAGACGGGACACCCTCGTACGAGCAGTACTTC

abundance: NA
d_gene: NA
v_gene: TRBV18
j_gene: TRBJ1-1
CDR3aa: CASSPGRLEAFF
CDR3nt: TGTGCCAGCTCACCGGGACGTTTGGAAGCTTTCTTT

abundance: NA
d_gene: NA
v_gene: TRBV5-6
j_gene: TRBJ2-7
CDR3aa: CASSWPGLPYEQYF
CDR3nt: TGTGCCAGCAGCTGGCCGGGACTCCCCTACGAGCAGTACTTC

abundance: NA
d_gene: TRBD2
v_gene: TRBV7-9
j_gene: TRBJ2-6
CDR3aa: CASSPPGGTGANVLTF
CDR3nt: TGTGCCAGCAGCCCACCCGGGGGGACTGGGGCCAACGTCCTGACTTTC

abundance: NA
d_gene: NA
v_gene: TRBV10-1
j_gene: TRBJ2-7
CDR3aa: CASSETRRSYEQYF
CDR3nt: TGCGCCAGCAGTGAGACGCGCCGCTCCTACGAGCAGTACTTC

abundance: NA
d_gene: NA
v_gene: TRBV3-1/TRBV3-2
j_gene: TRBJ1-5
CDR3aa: CASSQVGGSTYSNQPQHF
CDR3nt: TGTGCCAGCAGCCAAGTGGGTGGATCTACCTATAGCAATCAGCCCCAGCATTTT

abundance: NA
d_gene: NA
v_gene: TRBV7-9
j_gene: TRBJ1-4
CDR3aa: CASSSLDSYEKLFF
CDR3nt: TGTGCCAGCAGCTCCTTGGACTCATATGAAAAACTGTTTTTT

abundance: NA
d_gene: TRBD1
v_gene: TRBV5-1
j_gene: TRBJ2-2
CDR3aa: CASWTGYTGELFF
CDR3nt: TGCGCCAGCTGGACAGGGTACACCGGGGAGCTGTTTTTT

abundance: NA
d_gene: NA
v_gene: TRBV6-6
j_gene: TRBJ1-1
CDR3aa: CASSYPGFGAGTEAFF
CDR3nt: TGTGCCAGCAGTTACCCCGGTTTCGGGGCAGGGACTGAAGCTTTCTTT

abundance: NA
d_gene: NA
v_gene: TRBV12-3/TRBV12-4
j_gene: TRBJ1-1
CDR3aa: CASSLAGSPEAFF
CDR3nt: TGTGCCAGCAGTTTGGCAGGGAGTCCTGAAGCTTTCTTT

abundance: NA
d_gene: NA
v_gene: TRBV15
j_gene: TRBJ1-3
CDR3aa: CATSRDARGTGNTIYF
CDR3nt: TGTGCCACCAGCAGAGATGCGAGGGGTACTGGAAACACCATATATTTT

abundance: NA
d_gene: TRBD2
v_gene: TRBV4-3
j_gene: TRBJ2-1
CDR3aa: CASSRGESSGRAYNEQFF
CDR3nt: TGCGCCAGCAGCCGAGGGGAGTCTAGCGGGAGGGCCTACAATGAGCAGTTCTTC

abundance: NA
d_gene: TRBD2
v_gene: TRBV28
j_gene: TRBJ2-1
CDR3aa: CASSLLAASGAQFF
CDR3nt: TGTGCCAGCAGTTTACTTGCGGCTAGCGGGGCGCAGTTCTTC

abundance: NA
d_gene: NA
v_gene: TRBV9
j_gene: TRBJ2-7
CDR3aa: CASSVHEQYF
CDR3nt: TGTGCCAGCAGCGTACACGAGCAGTACTTC

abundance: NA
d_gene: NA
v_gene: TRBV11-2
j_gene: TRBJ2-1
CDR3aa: CASSLGFVWPGGEYNEQFF
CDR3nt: TGTGCCAGCAGCTTGGGGTTTGTTTGGCCCGGGGGAGAATACAATGAGCAGTTCTTC

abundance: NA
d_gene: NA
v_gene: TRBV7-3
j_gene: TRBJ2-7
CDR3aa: CASSTGRPPYEQYF
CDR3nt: TGTGCCAGCAGCACAGGGCGACCTCCCTACGAGCAGTACTTC